This T cell receptor beta chain was observed in a study of breast tumors, draining lymph nodes, adjacent tissues (dated by TCRdb to 2016 to 2017). Turning to the overall study: In breast cancer patients, the study compared the TCR beta repertoires of tumor, adjacent nontumor tissue and axillary lymph nodes. In human breast cancer, the study set out to assess how tumor, surrounding tissue and draining lymph node repertoires relate to one another and whether T cells might be exchanged between them. Findings and caveats that apply to the study as a whole: Tumor T-cell repertoires showed less diversity than lymph node repertoires and more diversity than nontumor tissue repertoires, and tumor T-cell repertoires showed preferential V and J gene usage. The similarity between tumor and nontumor tissue repertoires was significantly greater in luminal-like breast cancer than in basal-like breast cancer. The data were judged consistent with most tumor T cells deriving from the lymph node and then expanding within tumor tissue. Rather than being directly demonstrated, the conclusion that tumor T cells originate in lymph nodes was presented as consistent with a hypothesis.

The listed sequencing device is Illumina HiSeq 2000. TCR beta chain libraries were generated through multiplex PCR amplification. The amplified TCR beta chain products were analyzed by high-throughput sequencing. The public reads were reanalyzed by TCRdb: fastp trimming at Q25, MiXCR alignment, in-frame beta chains only. Each CDR3 protein appears once, grouped with its most common genes and DNA. This sample holds 85,000 to 130,000 distinct CDR3 sequences; over 20% were observed only once. The top ten clonotypes cover over 1% of the sample. Its CDR3 holds 12 amino acids, cysteine through phenylalanine. Of all the DNA, just the CDR3 is kept, 36 bases in frame from base 1. The junction carries 13 bases between V and J, which are trimmed by 6 bases and 8 bases respectively. The lymph node samples were taken from the axillary draining lymph nodes of breast cancer patients. A note on this clonotype: Its antigen is still unknown. Qualities for individual bases were not recorded, and no much larger clone is one base off.

The TCR sequence derives from a female donor with breast cancer. Some clones in this sample may be carry-over from other donors' samples. The sample consisted of axillary lymph node tissue. The receptor chain draws on TRBV12-3 or TRBV12-4 and TRBJ1-2; the D gene remains uncertain. Here the CDR3 is given as CASSLTLGGYTF. The DNA is TGTGCCAGCAGCCTCACTCTGGGCGGCTACACCTTC.